This passage covers 27 T cell receptor beta chains from one sample sequenced in a study of metastatic and nonmetastatic thyroid tumors. TCRdb re-called the PCR reads with MiXCR. The sample carries roughly 89,000 clones, about an eighth recorded once. No patient received treatment before thyroid surgery. Sequenced sample: tumor tissue. These receptors all come from a female donor with papillary thyroid cancer or a benign thyroid nodule (not recorded which). Some clones in this sample may be carry-over from other donors' samples.

This clone has more than one count but fewer than ten. J is TRBJ2-1 and V is TRBV12-3 or TRBV12-4, with 8 bases fitting TRBD2. The CDR3 covers 14 residues. V shed 7 bases and J 11 bases; nucleotides not matched to a gene: 13. CDR3 loop: CASKLAGRYNKQFF. CDR3 in DNA: TGTGCCAGCAAATTAGCGGGACGGTACAACAAGCAGTTCTTC.

This clone was seen repeatedly, ten times or more. This rearrangement joins TRBV29-1 to TRBJ2-2, with D tentatively TRBD1 (5 bases). V was clipped by 7 bases and J by 6 bases, with 18 bases between them. The V gene's germline CDR1 is SQVTM and CDR2 ANQGSEA. The CDR3 totals 14 residues. The CDR3 nucleotides read TGCAGCGCTAGGTATCAGGGAAATCCCGGGGAGCTGTTTTTT. Translating it yields CSARYQGNPGELFF.

As to this clone: The junction departs from the called germline gene at one end, perhaps through a read error. The chain joins TRBV12-3 or TRBV12-4 to TRBJ2-7; D might be TRBD2 (6 bases). The CDR3 is made up of 12 amino acids. The CDR3 loop is CASSLRGYEHYF. DNA for the CDR3: TGCGCCAGCAGTTTGCGGGGCTACGAGCATTACTTC.

At least ten counts were recorded for this clone. The chain is built from TRBV28 and TRBJ1-2; 10 bases agree with TRBD1. The germline V gene has CDR1 MDHEN and CDR2 SYDVKM. J gave up 14 bases and V 7 bases, and 25 bases lay outside the gene matches. The CDR3 has 17 residues. The CDR3 DNA follows: TGTGCCAGCAATCTCCGAAGTCCGGACAGGGGGATTTCTGTGGGGACCTTC. Its protein product is CASNLRSPDRGISVGTF.

This clone was observed many times. Other DNA sequences in this specimen translate into the identical CDR3. The genes are TRBV6-1 and TRBJ1-1; no firm D call. The length of the CDR3 is 11 residues. The V end lost 5 bases, the J end lost 11 bases, and 12 bases lay between the germline ends. From germline, CDR1 is MNHNS and CDR2 SASEGT. The CDR3 is CASSSGLNAFF. The CDR3 DNA sequence: TGTGCCAGCAGTTCCGGCTTAAACGCTTTCTTT.

The CDR3 sequence: CSASSSDSSYEQYF. In DNA, the CDR3 is TGCAGTGCTAGTTCTAGCGATAGCTCCTACGAGCAGTACTTC. The V gene is TRBV20-1, the J gene TRBJ2-7; tentatively, D is TRBD2 (6 bases). The V and J ends lost 3 bases and 0 bases respectively, with 12 bases between them. Germline CDR1 reads DFQATT; CDR2 reads SNEGSKA (reference sequence). The CDR3 contains 14 residues.

The chain is built from TRBV12-3 or TRBV12-4 and TRBJ2-7, with D possibly being TRBD1 (6 bases). Trimming removed 6 bases from V and 4 bases from J, with 25 bases in between. The CDR3 runs to 17 residues. The CDR3 is CASSPTMVTGRRYEQYF. Here the CDR3 DNA reads TGTGCCAGCAGCCCCACCATGGTGACAGGCCGGCGGTACGAGCAGTACTTC.

This chain joins TRBV30 and TRBJ2-4; D might be TRBD1 or TRBD2, each matching 6 bases. V lost 0 bases and J lost 8, with 20 bases in between. Germline-derived CDR1 and CDR2 are GTSNPN and SVGIG (reference sequence). CDR3 length: 16 residues. CDR3 nucleotide sequence: TGTGCCTGGAGTGTAGGGTCCCTAGCGAGGGGGGACATTCAGTACTTC. This translates into CAWSVGSLARGDIQYF.

There are a few counts of this clone. A much larger clone lies one base from this, so it may be a read error. This rearrangement joins TRBV19 to TRBJ2-1; TRBD2 aligns across 7 bases. Germline trimming cut 9 bases from V and 6 bases from J; bases unmatched to any gene: 11. Germline CDR1 LNHDA, CDR2 SQIVND (reference sequence). CDR3 length: 14 amino acids. The CDR3 spells CASSMEAGINEQFF. The DNA of the CDR3 is TGTGCCAGCTCAATGGAAGCGGGAATCAATGAGCAGTTCTTC.

The CDR3 region is CASSALDRSSYEQYF. In DNA form, the CDR3 reads TGTGCCAGCAGCGCCCTTGACAGGTCCTCCTACGAGCAGTACTTC. The gene calls are TRBV9 and TRBJ2-7; tentatively, D is TRBD1 (6 bases). The germline V gene has CDR1 SGDLS and CDR2 YYNGEE. The CDR3 spans 15 residues. The germline V and J ends were trimmed by 3 bases and 0 bases, with 13 bases remaining between them.

Note on this clone: This clone may be a read error of a much larger clone one base away. The V and J genes are TRBV3-1 and TRBJ1-6; no firm D call. The CDR3 is 16 amino acids. The germline gives CDR1 LGHDT, CDR2 YNNKEL (reference sequence). The CDR3 DNA sequence: TGTGCCAGCAGACAAGATATCCGGGTGGGCAATTCACCCCTCCACTTT. Translated, it gives CASRQDIRVGNSPLHF.

The sample holds many counts of this clone. The chain employs TRBV5-1 and TRBJ2-2; 11 bases match TRBD1. The germline gives CDR1 SGHRS, CDR2 YFSETQ. The CDR3 is 16 residues long. Losses at the gene ends were 2 bases for V and 4 bases for J; bases not matched to a gene: 4. Here the CDR3 DNA reads TGCGCCAGCAGCTTCACCGGGACAGGGGGCACCGGGGAGCTGTTTTTT. It encodes CASSFTGTGGTGELFF.

This clone was counted at least ten times. The DNA for the CDR3 is TGTGCCAGCAGCCGCGTCGACAGGCGGGCTTATTCACCCCTCCACTTT. It translates to CASSRVDRRAYSPLHF. The chain has TRBV6-2 or TRBV6-3 and TRBJ1-6; maybe TRBD1 (6 bases). Germline V gene lookup returns CDR1 MNHEY and CDR2 SVGEGT. Deletions cut 6 bases from V and 8 bases from J, with 20 bases between. There are 16 residues in the CDR3.

This clone was seen a few times. A much larger clonotype is one base distant, so this may be a read error. The V and J genes are TRBV6-2 or TRBV6-3 and TRBJ2-1; perhaps TRBD2 as D (6 bases). V was trimmed by 4 bases and J by 6 bases, leaving 19 bases between them. Germline V gives CDR1 MNHEY, CDR2 SVGEGT. The CDR3 loop spans 16 amino acids. CDR3: CASSSIAGGPGNEQFF. The CDR3 nucleotides read TGTGCCAGCAGTTCGATAGCTGGAGGGCCGGGCAATGAGCAGTTCTTC.

This clone occurred many times. The genes are TRBV7-9 and TRBJ2-7; tentative D call: TRBD2 (6 bases). This CDR3 region has 18 residues. CDR1 is SEHNR, CDR2 FQNEAQ, per germline (reference sequence). The V end was cut by 3 bases, the J end by 0 bases, with 21 bases between. The CDR3 sequence: CASSFTLWDSKSSYEQYF. The CDR3 DNA follows: TGTGCCAGCAGCTTTACACTCTGGGACTCGAAGAGCTCCTACGAGCAGTACTTC.

This clone showed up just once. This may be a read error, as it is one base from a much larger clone. The rearrangement uses TRBV5-5 and TRBJ2-7, with D tentatively TRBD1 (6 bases). The CDR3 runs 14 residues. V was cut by 0 bases and J by 5 bases, with 12 bases left in between. From germline, CDR1 is SGHKS and CDR2 YYEKEE (reference sequence). The CDR3 region has the DNA TGTGCCAGCAGCTTGGGACAGGAATCGGACGAGCAGTACTTC. Translated: CASSLGQESDEQYF.

This clone has at least ten counts. The V and J genes are TRBV6-4 and TRBJ2-5; the D gene is possibly TRBD2 (6 bases). The CDR3 spans 13 residues. V gave up 2 bases and J gave up 4 bases, with 8 bases separating them. Germline V CDR1 and CDR2: MRHNA, SNTAGT. CDR3 sequence reads: CASSDQAGETQYF. As DNA, the CDR3 is TGTGCCAGCAGTGACCAAGCGGGAGAGACCCAGTACTTC.

This clone has at least ten counts. Other nucleotide sequences from this sample produce the same CDR3. The chain employs TRBV10-1 and TRBJ2-2; the match to TRBD1 covers 7 bases. Losses at the gene ends were 10 bases for V and 2 bases for J; bases not matched to a gene: 7. This CDR3 contains 14 residues. Germline values: CDR1 WNHNN, CDR2 SYGVQD (reference sequence). The CDR3 DNA sequence: TGCGCCACGGGACAGAGCAGAAACACCGGGGAGCTGTTTTTT. Its protein product is CATGQSRNTGELFF.

In this sample, this clone turned up many times. The chain recombines TRBV6-1 with TRBJ1-1; D ambiguous. The CDR3 runs to 15 residues. CDR1 is MNHNS, CDR2 SASEGT, per germline. V lost 6 bases and J 1 base, leaving 15 bases between the germline ends. The chain's CDR3 is CASRPPDYPNTEAFF. As DNA, the CDR3 is TGTGCCAGCAGGCCTCCAGACTACCCGAACACTGAAGCTTTCTTT.

The table lists this clone with many counts. This chain uses TRBV12-3 or TRBV12-4 with TRBJ2-1, with D possibly matching TRBD1 (6 bases). The CDR3 consists of 17 residues. The V and J ends lost 3 bases and 0 bases respectively, with 15 bases between them. The CDR3, as DNA: TGTGCCAGCAGTTTGGGACAAAGCTTATTCTCCTACAATGAGCAGTTCTTC. Amino acid sequence: CASSLGQSLFSYNEQFF.

The table lists this clone with many counts. The rearrangement uses TRBV4-1 and TRBJ2-2, with unresolved D. Trimming stripped 4 bases from V and 3 bases from J, with 12 bases between. Germline CDR1 is MGHRA and CDR2 is YSYEKL. The CDR3 extends over 15 amino acids. The CDR3 DNA is TGCGCCAGCAGCCCTTACAGTGGCTACACCGGGGAGCTGTTTTTT. It translates to CASSPYSGYTGELFF.

This clone was counted only a few times. As DNA, the CDR3 is TGTGCCAGCAGTTCCCCGGTGGGGGGCGAGCAGTTCTTC. Protein sequence: CASSSPVGGEQFF. This chain uses TRBV28 with TRBJ2-1; D might be TRBD1 or TRBD2, each matching 6 bases. Deletions cut 4 bases from V and 10 bases from J, with 14 bases between. The CDR3 is 13 amino acids. Germline CDR1 and CDR2: MDHEN and SYDVKM.

This clone was recorded many times. The chain has TRBV6-5 and TRBJ2-1, with D unclear. The CDR3 is made up of 16 amino acids. The V end lost 1 base, the J end lost 7 bases, and 17 bases lay between the germline ends. CDR1 is MNHEY, CDR2 SVGAGI, per germline. For the CDR3, the DNA is TGTGCCAGCAGTTACTTAGTAGGGCCACTGGGGAATGAGCAGTTCTTC. It yields the protein CASSYLVGPLGNEQFF.

This clone came up many times. J is TRBJ1-1 and V is TRBV5-6; perhaps TRBD1 as D (5 bases). Germline CDR1 is SGHDT and CDR2 is YYEEEE. The ends were cut back, 0 bases at V and 5 bases at J, with 14 bases in the middle. The CDR3 length is 15 residues. Here the CDR3 DNA reads TGTGCCAGCAGCTTGGGGCTAGGGACGGGGACTGAAGCTTTCTTT. Encoded protein: CASSLGLGTGTEAFF.

This clone was picked up many times. The genes are TRBV20-1 and TRBJ1-4; D unclear. Trimming left V 2 bases short and J 12 bases short, with 16 bases between. Germline V gene sequence: CDR1 DFQATT, CDR2 SNEGSKA (reference sequence). CDR3 length: 13 amino acids. CDR3 amino acids: CSARKDRGVELFF. Written as DNA, the CDR3 is TGCAGTGCTAGAAAGGACCGTGGGGTGGAACTGTTTTTT.

This clone showed up many times. This rearrangement joins TRBV11-2 to TRBJ2-2; TRBD2 agrees at 14 bases. V lost 6 bases to trimming and J lost 4 bases; unmatched junction nucleotides: 4. Per the germline V gene, CDR1 is SGHAT and CDR2 is FQNNGV. The CDR3 loop spans 16 amino acids. The CDR3 coding sequence is TGTGCCAGCAGTTCCGGACTAGCGGGAGGCACCGGGGAGCTGTTTTTT. This translates into CASSSGLAGGTGELFF. Filled out from reference TRBV11-2 and TRBJ2-2, the complete variable domain reads EAGVAQSPRYKIIEKRQSVAFWCNPISGHATLYWYQQILGQGPKLLIQFQNNGVVDDSQLPKDRFSAERLKGVDSTLKIQPAKLEDSAVYLCASSSGLAGGTGELFFGEGSRLTVL.

This clone was recorded at least ten times. CDR3 region: CASSFGLSGRVYEQYF. The CDR3, as DNA: TGTGCCAGCAGCTTTGGGTTATCGGGACGGGTCTACGAGCAGTACTTC. The chain employs TRBV7-8 and TRBJ2-7, with D perhaps given as TRBD1 or TRBD2 (5 bases each). CDR3 length: 16 amino acids. The V gene's germline CDR1 is SGHVS and CDR2 FQNEAQ. Between the trimmed V and J ends, which lost 3 bases and 3 bases, there was a span of 18 bases.